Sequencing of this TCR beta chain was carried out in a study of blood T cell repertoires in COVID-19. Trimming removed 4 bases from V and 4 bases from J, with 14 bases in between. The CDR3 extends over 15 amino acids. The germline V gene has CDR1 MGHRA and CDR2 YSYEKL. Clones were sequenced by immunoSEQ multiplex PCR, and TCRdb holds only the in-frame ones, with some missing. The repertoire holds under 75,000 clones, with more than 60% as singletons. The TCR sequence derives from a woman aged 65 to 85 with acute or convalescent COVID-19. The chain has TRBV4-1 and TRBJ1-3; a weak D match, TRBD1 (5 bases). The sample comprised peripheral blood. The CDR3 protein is CASSPYGQGGNTIYF. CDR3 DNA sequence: TGCGCCAGCAGCCCCTACGGGCAGGGAGGAAACACCATATATTTT.